This TCR beta chain emerged from a study of T cells in localized non-small cell lung cancer. Findings and caveats of the study: The study linked higher blood T cell density to longer overall survival. Detection in adjacent lung was observed for a median approximately 53 of the top 100 tumor clones. Peak T cell clonality was found in uninvolved adjacent lung, exceeding tumor.

The method was immunoSEQ multiplex PCR; TCRdb's version includes in-frame clones alone and lacks a portion of them. Here the sample spans over 65,000 clones, around 84% being singletons. The CDR3 has 17 residues. The germline V gene encodes CDR1 SGDLS and CDR2 YYNGEE. The V gene end was trimmed by 3 bases and the J gene end by 3 bases; junction bases not matched to a gene: 11. Concerning this clone itself: As yet, its antigen is unknown.

The chain joins TRBV9 to TRBJ2-3; 9 nucleotides agree with TRBD2. The origin of this receptor is a female donor older than 55 with stage I lung adenocarcinoma. The specimen was peripheral blood, collected before any cancer treatment. CDR3 sequence: CASSASAGGLFTDTQYF. In DNA, the CDR3 is TGTGCCAGCAGCGCCTCAGCGGGAGGCCTGTTTACAGATACGCAGTATTTT.